Listed below are T cell receptor beta chains from one sample, sequenced in a study of T cell repertoires in cytomegalovirus infection. MiXCR, run by TCRdb on the reads, gives a single entry per CDR3 protein. The sample lists roughly 320,000 distinct CDR3 sequences, 8% to 10% occurring once. Sequenced input: PBMCs. The receptors here all came from a human donor in good health (CMV status not recorded). Some clones in this sample may be carry-over from other donors' samples. Both conserved end residues are part of each CDR3. The D gene is left open where the match is weak. Expanded clones get a size class; other rows say once, few or many, or leave the size out.

>few|TRBV20-1|TRBJ2-1|TRBD2
CSARKLAGGRTYNEQFF
>many|TRBV6-1|TRBJ2-1|.
CASSPLREQFF
>many|TRBV7-2|TRBJ2-6|.
CASSLAGPHNVLTF
>many|TRBV28|TRBJ2-1|.
CASSLATSYNEQFF
>.|TRBV28|TRBJ2-3|.
CASSPTFTDTQYF
>many|TRBV12-3/TRBV12-4|TRBJ1-5|TRBD1
CASSNTQGVQPQHF
>.|TRBV6-2/TRBV6-3|TRBJ1-2|.
CASSYLGNYGYTF
>many|TRBV6-1|TRBJ1-1|.
CASSPLLRQGRTEAFF
>.|TRBV7-2|TRBJ2-3|TRBD1
CASSLRGPQTRTDTQYF
>many|TRBV19|TRBJ1-5|.
CASKMRGLGNQPQHF
>few|TRBV6-2/TRBV6-3|TRBJ2-4|.
CASSRRGEAYYF
>.|TRBV5-6|TRBJ2-3|.
CASSFLGRTDTQYF
>many|TRBV7-3|TRBJ2-7|.
CASSLTPPVRGSFYEQYF
>.|TRBV28|TRBJ1-2|.
CASSLPGAGYYGYTF
>many|TRBV7-9|TRBJ1-1|.
CASSFAKTGENEAFF
>.|TRBV6-2/TRBV6-3|TRBJ2-7|.
CASSPSGQIGQYF
>many|TRBV7-2|TRBJ1-4|.
CASSLHSGTVLWSNEKLFF
>few|TRBV7-3|TRBJ2-2|.
CASSLVPNPGELFF
>many|TRBV5-6|TRBJ1-2|TRBD1
CASSFDRGEGYTF
>.|TRBV7-2|TRBJ2-7|.
CASSFREGYELYF
>many|TRBV6-2/TRBV6-3|TRBJ2-7|.
CASSYSNLNYEQYF
>many|TRBV7-2|TRBJ2-7|TRBD2
CASSPTSGGFYEQYF
>.|TRBV10-2|TRBJ1-1|TRBD1
CASLGTGGTEAFF
>many|TRBV7-2|TRBJ1-2|.
CASTLGRTNYGYTF
>few|TRBV4-2|TRBJ1-2|.
CASSQDRQGQYGYTF
>.|TRBV4-1|TRBJ2-7|.
CASSQDSHEQYF
>.|TRBV5-6|TRBJ2-2|.
CASSSEGFANTGELFF
>.|TRBV11-2|TRBJ2-2|.
CASSLVGLGPISTGELFF
>few|TRBV7-2|TRBJ2-3|.
CASSAPIILNTQYF
>.|TRBV9|TRBJ1-6|.
CASSVGRVISPLHF
>few|TRBV19|TRBJ2-4|.
CASSIGVVNIQYF